These 3 T cell receptor beta chains came from one sample sequenced in a study of Graves' ophthalmopathy and Graves' hyperthyroidism. Transcripts of RNA were the source for amplifying TCR beta CDR3 regions. The workflow started with a first-round RT-PCR run with HTBI primers and then moved on to a second-round multiplex PCR. TCRdb re-called the multiplex PCR reads through MiXCR, storing one row per CDR3 protein. The sample comprises approximately 480,000 distinct CDR3 sequences, approximately 15% of which are singletons, and about 10% rests with the top ten. Sequenced material: blood. These receptors all come from a woman in her 30s with Graves' ophthalmopathy.

This rearrangement joins TRBV6-4 to TRBJ2-7, with 11 nucleotides matching TRBD1. Trimming removed 2 bases from V and 4 bases from J; junction bases left unmatched: 4. Germline CDR1 MRHNA, CDR2 SNTAGT. CDR3 length: 15 residues. CDR3 protein: CASSDGTGGRYEQYF. The CDR3 bases are TGTGCCAGCAGTGACGGGACAGGGGGTCGTTACGAGCAGTACTTC.

The chain links TRBV30 to TRBJ1-3; D ambiguous. Trimming removed 4 bases from V and 2 bases from J, with 15 bases in between. Germline values: CDR1 GTSNPN, CDR2 SVGIG (reference sequence). This CDR3 region has 15 residues. The chain's CDR3 is CAWTSEGRAGNTIYF. The CDR3 DNA reads as TGTGCCTGGACCTCGGAGGGTAGGGCTGGAAACACCATATATTTT.

This clonotype occurred many times. The rearrangement uses TRBV20-1 and TRBJ2-5, with 9 bases fitting TRBD2. J was trimmed by 2 bases and V by 6 bases; bases with no gene match: 10. Germline V CDR1 and CDR2: DFQATT, SNEGSKA (reference sequence). There are 15 residues in the CDR3. This chain's CDR3 is CSAPNAGGKQETQYF. The CDR3 coding sequence is TGCAGTGCACCAAATGCGGGAGGGAAACAAGAGACCCAGTACTTC.